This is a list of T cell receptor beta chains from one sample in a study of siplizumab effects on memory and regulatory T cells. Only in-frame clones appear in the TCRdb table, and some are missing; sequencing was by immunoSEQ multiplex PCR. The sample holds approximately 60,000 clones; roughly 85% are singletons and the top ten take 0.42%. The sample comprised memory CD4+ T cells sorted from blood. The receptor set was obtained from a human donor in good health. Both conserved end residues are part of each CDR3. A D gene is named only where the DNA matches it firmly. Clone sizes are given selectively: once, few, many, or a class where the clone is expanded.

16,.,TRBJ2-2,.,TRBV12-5,CASGLSPTHAAGELFF,TGTGCTAGTGGTTTGAGTCCGACTCATGCGGCCGGGGAGCTGTTTTTT
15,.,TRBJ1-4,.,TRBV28,CASSATTSTNEKLFF,TGTGCCAGCAGCGCAACAACCTCAACTAATGAAAAACTGTTTTTT
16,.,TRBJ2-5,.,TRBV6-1,CASSEVWGDSTETQYF,TGTGCCAGCAGTGAAGTTTGGGGGGACTCCACAGAGACCCAGTACTTC
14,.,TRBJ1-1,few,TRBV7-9,CASSGYSLNTEAFF,TGTGCCAGCAGCGGGTACAGCTTGAACACTGAAGCTTTCTTT
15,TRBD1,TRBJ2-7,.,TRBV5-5,CASSFSGTALYEQYF,TGTGCCAGCAGCTTTTCGGGGACAGCGCTCTACGAGCAGTACTTC
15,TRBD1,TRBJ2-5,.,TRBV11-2,CASSLAGQPGETQYF,TGTGCCAGCAGCTTAGCGGGACAGCCAGGAGAGACCCAGTACTTC
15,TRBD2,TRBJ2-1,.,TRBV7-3,CASSLEAGQHNEQFF,TGTGCCAGCAGCTTAGAAGCGGGGCAACACAATGAGCAGTTCTTC
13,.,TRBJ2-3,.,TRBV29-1,CSATTAGTDTQYF,TGCAGCGCCACGACAGCGGGCACAGATACGCAGTATTTT
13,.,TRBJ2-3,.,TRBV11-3,CASSSLFTDTQYF,TGTGCCAGCAGCTCCTTATTTACAGATACGCAGTATTTT
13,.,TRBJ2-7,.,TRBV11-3,CAIRRRTSYEQYF,TGCGCAATTCGTCGGAGGACTTCCTACGAGCAGTACTTC
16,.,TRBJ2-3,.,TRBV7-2,CASSLSRGRTTDTQYF,TGTGCCAGCAGCCTGTCGAGGGGGAGAACCACAGATACGCAGTATTTT
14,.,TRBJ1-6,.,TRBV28,CASSLLEGYSPLHF,TGTGCCAGCAGTTTATTGGAGGGATATTCACCCCTCCACTTT
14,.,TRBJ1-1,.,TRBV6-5,CASSYSPADTEAFF,TGTGCCAGCAGTTACTCCCCGGCGGACACTGAAGCTTTCTTT
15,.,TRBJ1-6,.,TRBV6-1,CASSEWGSYNSPLHF,TGTGCCAGCAGTGAGTGGGGATCCTATAATTCACCCCTCCACTTT
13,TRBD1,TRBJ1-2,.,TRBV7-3,CASSAGGDSSYTF,TGTGCCAGCAGCGCAGGGGGCGATTCAAGTTACACCTTC
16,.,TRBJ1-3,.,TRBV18,CASSPAAGLSGNTIYF,TGTGCCAGCTCACCAGCCGCCGGCCTCTCTGGAAACACCATATATTTT
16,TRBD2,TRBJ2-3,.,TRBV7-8,CASSSGLAGAGDTQYF,TGTGCCAGCAGCTCTGGACTAGCGGGGGCCGGAGATACGCAGTATTTT
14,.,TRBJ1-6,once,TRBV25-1,CASSELGGNSPLHF,TGTGCCAGCAGTGAATTGGGCGGCAATTCACCCCTCCACTTT
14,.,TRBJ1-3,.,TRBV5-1,CASSQAGSGNTIYF,TGCGCCAGCAGCCAGGCAGGGTCTGGAAACACCATATATTTT
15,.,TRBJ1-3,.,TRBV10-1,CATSPGSSSGNTIYF,TGCGCCACCTCACCGGGGTCGAGCTCTGGAAACACCATATATTTT
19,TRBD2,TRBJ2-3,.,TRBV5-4,CASSYDWSLTSGSTDTQYF,TGTGCCAGCAGCTACGACTGGAGTCTAACTAGCGGGAGCACAGATACGCAGTATTTT
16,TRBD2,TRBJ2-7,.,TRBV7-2,CASSLARGGATYEQYF,TGTGCCAGCAGCTTAGCGCGGGGGGGCGCAACCTACGAGCAGTACTTC
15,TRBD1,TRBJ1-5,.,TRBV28,CASSLATGGYQPQHF,TGTGCCAGCAGTTTGGCAACAGGGGGTTATCAGCCCCAGCATTTT
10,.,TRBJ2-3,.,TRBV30,CAWGFPRALF,TGTGCCTGGGGGTTTCCCCGGGCCCTTTTT
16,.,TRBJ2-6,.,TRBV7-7,CASSPTDRSGANVLTF,TGTGCCAGCAGTCCAACTGACAGGTCTGGGGCCAACGTCCTGACTTTC
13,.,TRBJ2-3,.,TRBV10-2,CASTDGGRGTQYF,TGCGCCAGCACCGACGGGGGCCGCGGTACGCAGTATTTT
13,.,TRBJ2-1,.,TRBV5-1,CASSTGDYNEQFF,TGCGCCAGCAGTACGGGGGACTACAATGAGCAGTTCTTC
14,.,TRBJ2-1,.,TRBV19,CASMAGRQLGEQFF,TGTGCCAGTATGGCGGGACGTCAGCTTGGGGAGCAGTTCTTC
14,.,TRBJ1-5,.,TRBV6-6,CASSRGQINQPQHF,TGTGCCAGCAGTCGTGGACAGATAAATCAGCCCCAGCATTTT
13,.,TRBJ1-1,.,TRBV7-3,CASSIQGNTEAFF,TGTGCCAGCAGTATACAGGGCAACACTGAAGCTTTCTTT
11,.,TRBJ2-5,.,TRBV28,CASSSTFTQYF,TGTGCCAGCAGTTCTACATTTACCCAGTACTTC
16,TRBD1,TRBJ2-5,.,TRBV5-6,CASSTPGVDRGETQYF,TGTGCCAGCAGCACACCAGGCGTGGACAGGGGAGAGACCCAGTACTTC
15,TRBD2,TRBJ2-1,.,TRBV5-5,CASSFPSGGYNEQFF,TGTGCCAGCAGCTTCCCCAGCGGGGGTTACAATGAGCAGTTCTTC
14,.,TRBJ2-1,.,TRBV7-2,CASRILTAYNEQFF,TGTGCCAGCAGGATACTAACGGCCTACAATGAGCAGTTCTTC
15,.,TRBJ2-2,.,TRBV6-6,CASSPVLFNTGELFF,TGTGCCAGCAGCCCCGTCCTATTTAACACCGGGGAGCTGTTTTTT
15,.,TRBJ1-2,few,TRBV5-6,CASRPQGPANYGYTF,TGTGCCAGCAGGCCACAGGGTCCGGCTAACTATGGCTACACCTTC
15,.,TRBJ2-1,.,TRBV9,CASSVGGLIYNEQFF,TGTGCCAGCAGCGTAGGTGGGCTGATCTACAATGAGCAGTTCTTC
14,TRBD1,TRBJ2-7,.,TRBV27,CASSLGTGGDEQYF,TGTGCCAGCAGTTTAGGGACAGGGGGCGACGAGCAGTACTTC
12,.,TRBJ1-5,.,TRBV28,CASWISNQPQHF,TGTGCCAGTTGGATTAGCAATCAGCCCCAGCATTTT
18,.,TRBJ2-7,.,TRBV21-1,CASSKGTSGGSSSYEQYF,TGTGCCAGCAGCAAGGGGACTAGCGGGGGGTCGAGCTCCTACGAGCAGTACTTC
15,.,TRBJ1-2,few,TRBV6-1,CASSEEPAPFYGYTF,TGTGCCAGCAGTGAAGAACCGGCCCCTTTTTATGGCTACACCTTC
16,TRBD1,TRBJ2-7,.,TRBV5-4,CASSFRGGTGGYEQYF,TGTGCCAGCAGCTTTCGAGGGGGGACAGGGGGCTACGAGCAGTACTTC
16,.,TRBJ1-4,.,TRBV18,CASSPTSGSTNEKLFF,TGTGCCAGCTCACCAACCTCCGGGTCAACTAATGAAAAACTGTTTTTT
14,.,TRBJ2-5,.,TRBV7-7,CASSLDLGMETQYF,TGTGCCAGCAGCTTAGATCTGGGGATGGAGACCCAGTACTTC
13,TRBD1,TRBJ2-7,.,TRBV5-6,CASSPDRIYEQYF,TGTGCCAGCAGCCCGGACAGGATCTACGAGCAGTACTTC
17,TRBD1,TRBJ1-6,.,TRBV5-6,CASSFRTGARTNSPLHF,TGTGCCAGCAGCTTCCGGACAGGGGCAAGAACTAATTCACCCCTCCACTTT